Each of the 7 T cell receptor beta chains below was sequenced from the same sample in a study of graft-versus-host responses after intestinal transplantation. Profiling relied on immunoSEQ multiplex PCR, and the TCRdb table lists in-frame clones only, not all of them. The sample lists tens of thousands of clones, around 87% occurring once. Intraepithelial and lamina propria lymphocytes were released after the graft tissue was processed. The sequencing here drew on ileum tissue, taken more than 200 days after intestinal transplant. Receptor source: a human patient who received an intestinal transplant, so some T cells may come from the graft donor.

The count of this clone is one. The chain recombines TRBV11-3 with TRBJ2-2; 9 bases line up with TRBD1. The CDR3 runs to 16 residues. The germline gives CDR1 SGHNT, CDR2 YENEEA. The trim removed 2 bases at V and 0 bases at J, leaving 1 base unmatched. As DNA, the CDR3 is TGTGCCAGCAGCTTAAGGACAGGGGCGAACACCGGGGAGCTGTTTTTT. Its protein is CASSLRTGANTGELFF.

V and J are TRBV27 and TRBJ2-3, with D perhaps TRBD1 or TRBD2 (5 bases each). The CDR3 is made up of 17 amino acids. V was trimmed by 4 bases and J by 2 bases, leaving 19 bases between them. In germline, CDR1 is MNHEY, CDR2 SMNVEV (reference sequence). Written as DNA, the CDR3 is TGTGCCAGCAGTTCTAGGGTGGGGACCACCGTCACAGATACGCAGTATTTT. Translated, it gives CASSSRVGTTVTDTQYF.

The CDR3 DNA is TGCGCCAGCAGCCAGACGGACAGGGAACCCTACGAGCAGTACTTC. Its protein is CASSQTDREPYEQYF. The V and J genes are TRBV4-1 and TRBJ2-7; TRBD1 aligns across 8 bases. CDR3 length: 15 amino acids. V trimming: 3 bases; J trimming: 2 bases; junction bases outside the gene matches: 6. Per germline, CDR1 MGHRA and CDR2 YSYEKL.

This clone was counted a few times. The chain employs TRBV5-6 and TRBJ2-7; D possibly corresponds to TRBD2 (5 bases). V was shortened by 4 bases and J by 4 bases, with 15 bases between the two germline ends. The CDR3 extends over 14 amino acids. The germline CDR1 and CDR2 sequences are SGHDT and YYEEEE. The CDR3 is CASSTTTSSYEQYF. The CDR3 DNA reads as TGTGCCAGCAGCACGACTACTTCCTCTTACGAGCAGTACTTC.

This clone was observed a few times. The J gene is TRBJ1-5, the V gene TRBV19, with D unresolved. Germline V gene lookup returns CDR1 LNHDA and CDR2 SQIVND (reference sequence). The V end was cut by 7 bases, the J end by 3 bases, with 7 bases between. CDR3 length equals 12 residues. In DNA, the CDR3 is TGTGCCAGTACGCGTAACAATCAGCCCCAGCATTTT. Translated, it gives CASTRNNQPQHF.

The chain uses TRBV4-1 and TRBJ1-2, with a weak D call TRBD1 (5 bases). The V and J ends lost 3 bases and 4 bases respectively, with 18 bases between them. This CDR3 has 16 amino acids. The germline V gene encodes CDR1 MGHRA and CDR2 YSYEKL. CDR3 bases: TGCGCCAGCAGCCAGGGACGATTGAGAGGTGGCTATGGCTACACCTTC. This sequence encodes CASSQGRLRGGYGYTF.

The genes are TRBV7-9 and TRBJ1-5; unclear D gene. CDR3 length: 12 residues. Germline values: CDR1 SEHNR, CDR2 FQNEAQ (reference sequence). The germline V and J ends were trimmed by 3 bases and 10 bases, with 10 bases remaining between them. In DNA, the CDR3 is TGTGCCAGCAGCTTTCCGGGAGGTCCCCAGCATTTT. Amino acids: CASSFPGGPQHF.